A single sample is the source of the 17 T cell receptor beta chains below, sequenced in a study of T-cell reconstitution after alpha-beta-depleted transplantation in children. Unique molecular identifiers tagged the TCRbeta library. TCRdb analysed the PCR reads with MiXCR anew, one entry per CDR3 protein. Among a few hundred thousand distinct CDR3 sequences listed, 18% were seen once. The specimen was PBMCs from the stem cell graft donor, collected from the stem cell graft. The receptor source for this set is a human donor who donated a stem cell graft to a child with acute lymphoblastic leukemia.

This clonotype has just a few counts. V gene TRBV12-3 or TRBV12-4 combines with J gene TRBJ2-1, with 9 positions matching TRBD2. The CDR3 is 15 residues long. Trimming removed 7 bases from V and 11 bases from J; junction bases left unmatched: 15. This CDR3 is CASTLATSGGLQQFF. The CDR3 nucleotides are TGTGCCAGCACCCTAGCGACTAGCGGAGGCCTTCAGCAGTTCTTC.

Only a few counts were recorded for this clonotype. The V and J genes are TRBV7-8 and TRBJ1-3; TRBD1 matches at 7 bases. V was clipped by 5 bases and J by 2 bases; unmatched bases: 15. The CDR3 loop spans 18 amino acids. The V gene's germline CDR1 is SGHVS and CDR2 FQNEAQ. The CDR3: CASSRDRFGQKAGNTIYF. CDR3 nucleotide sequence: TGTGCCAGCAGCAGGGACAGATTCGGCCAGAAAGCTGGAAACACCATATATTTT.

The chain uses TRBV30 and TRBJ1-3; TRBD1 is a possible D gene (5 bases). The V end was cut by 1 base, the J end by 7 bases, with 8 bases between. From germline, CDR1 is GTSNPN and CDR2 SVGIG (reference sequence). The CDR3 totals 12 residues. CDR3 protein: CAWSEPGNTIYF. CDR3 coding DNA: TGTGCCTGGAGTGAACCAGGGAACACCATATATTTT.

This clonotype was picked up one time. A much larger clonotype is one base distant, so this may be a read error. The V call is TRBV5-1, the J call TRBJ2-3; TRBD2 agrees at 8 bases. From germline, CDR1 is SGHRS and CDR2 YFSETQ. This CDR3 is 16 amino acids long. V was clipped by 3 bases and J by 2 bases; unmatched bases: 8. The CDR3 spells CASSYASGPFTDTQYF. The CDR3 DNA reads as TGCGCCAGCAGCTACGCTAGCGGGCCATTCACAGATACGCAGTATTTT.

This clonotype appeared many times. Here the CDR3 DNA reads TGTGCCAGCAGCGTAGGACTGAATGAGCAGTTCTTC. Encoded protein: CASSVGLNEQFF. The chain couples TRBV9 to TRBJ2-1, with D unresolved. This CDR3 region has 12 residues. With 0 bases removed from V and 7 bases from J, the gap between germline ends came to 5 bases. CDR1 SGDLS and CDR2 YYNGEE come from the germline V gene.

This clonotype was seen a handful of times. The rearrangement uses TRBV28 and TRBJ2-1; 11 nucleotides line up with TRBD2. The CDR3 runs 15 residues. Trimming removed 7 bases from V and 6 bases from J; junction bases left unmatched: 8. The germline CDR1 and CDR2 sequences are MDHEN and SYDVKM. The CDR3 bases are TGTGCCAGCATGGGTAGCGGGAGGGCCTCCAATGAGCAGTTCTTC. It is translated as CASMGSGRASNEQFF.

This clonotype came up a few times. The rearrangement links TRBV13 to TRBJ2-7; possibly TRBD2 for D (5 bases). There are 15 residues in the CDR3. V lost 2 bases and J lost 0, with 11 bases in between. Germline CDR1 reads PRHDT; CDR2 reads FYEKMQ (reference sequence). CDR3 protein: CASSLLAQSSYEQYF. The CDR3 DNA is TGTGCCAGCAGCTTACTAGCTCAGAGCTCCTACGAGCAGTACTTC.

The V gene is TRBV24-1, the J gene TRBJ2-2; 12 positions match TRBD1. The CDR3 extends over 17 amino acids. The V gene's germline CDR1 is KGHDR and CDR2 SFDVKD. V shed 3 bases and J 2 bases; nucleotides not matched to a gene: 3. CDR3 region: CATSDVGTGGNTGELFF. CDR3 nucleotide sequence: TGTGCCACCAGTGATGTAGGGACAGGGGGCAACACCGGGGAGCTGTTTTTT.

This clonotype has only a few counts. Germline is not matched at one junction end, which may reflect a read error. V gene TRBV18 combines with J gene TRBJ2-1, with D tentatively TRBD1 (5 bases). The germline V gene has CDR1 KGHSH and CDR2 LQKENI. The CDR3 is made up of 13 amino acids. This CDR3 is CASSPNPQGATPF. CDR3 bases: TGTGCCAGCTCTCCGAATCCCCAGGGCGCTACGCCCTTC. The entire variable domain, with the rest obtained from reference TRBV18 and TRBJ2-1, is as follows: NAGVMQNPRHLVRRRGQEARLRCSPMKGHSHVYWYRQLPEEGLKFMVYLQKENIIDESGMPKERFSAEFPKEGPSILRIQQVVRGDSAAYFCASSPNPQGATPFGPGTRLTVL.

The V gene is TRBV15, the J gene TRBJ1-2; D gene ambiguous. The CDR3 runs to 14 residues. Per the germline V gene, CDR1 is LNHNV and CDR2 is YYDKDF (reference sequence). V lost 0 bases to trimming and J lost 8 bases, with 13 bases between them. The CDR3 here is CATSRDRIGRGYTF. CDR3 bases: TGTGCCACCAGCAGAGATCGGATCGGGAGGGGCTACACCTTC.

This clonotype was seen a few times. The chain joins TRBV19 to TRBJ1-2; 8 nucleotides align to TRBD1. The CDR3 runs to 16 residues. The junction had 13 bases not matched to a gene; V was cut back by 4 bases and J by 6 bases. Looked up from germline, CDR1 is LNHDA and CDR2 is SQIVND (reference sequence). The chain's CDR3 is CASSRRPVGQEDGYTF. The CDR3 region has the DNA TGTGCCAGTAGTAGACGGCCGGTGGGACAGGAGGATGGCTACACCTTC.

This clonotype appeared a few times. The chain uses TRBV5-1 and TRBJ1-2; D might be TRBD1 (5 bases). The CDR3 covers 14 residues. Germline assignment: CDR1 SGHRS and CDR2 YFSETQ. The V end was cut by 4 bases, the J end by 1 base, with 11 bases between. The CDR3 DNA follows: TGCGCCAGCAGCCCGGGACGGAGTAACTATGGCTACACCTTC. It specifies CASSPGRSNYGYTF.

This clonotype was seen more than once but under ten times. This chain connects TRBV30 to TRBJ2-5, with D perhaps TRBD1 or TRBD2 (6 bases each). CDR1 and CDR2 (germline): GTSNPN, SVGIG (reference sequence). The CDR3 totals 14 residues. Between the trimmed V and J ends, which lost 4 bases and 1 base, there was a span of 13 bases. The CDR3 DNA reads as TGTGCCTGGAATCGGGGGCGTACCCAAGAGACCCAGTACTTC. The encoded protein is CAWNRGRTQETQYF.

The chain couples TRBV9 to TRBJ2-1; 7 positions agree with TRBD2. CDR1 SGDLS and CDR2 YYNGEE come from the germline V gene. The CDR3 runs to 15 residues. With V trimmed by 2 bases and J by 7 bases, 9 bases remained unmatched. CDR3 sequence: CASSVGGGPRNEQFF. Written as DNA, the CDR3 is TGTGCCAGCAGCGTCGGGGGAGGGCCCCGGAATGAGCAGTTCTTC.

Concerning this clonotype itself: This could be a read error, since a much larger clone is one nucleotide away. V and J are TRBV20-1 and TRBJ1-5; the D is unclear. The V gene lost 0 bases and the J gene lost 4 bases, with 7 bases spanning the gap. There are 13 residues in the CDR3. Per the germline V gene, CDR1 is DFQATT and CDR2 is SNEGSKA (reference sequence). This CDR3 reads CSAREQGNQPQHF. CDR3 DNA sequence: TGCAGTGCTAGAGAGCAAGGGAATCAGCCCCAGCATTTT.

This clonotype was seen a handful of times. CDR3 region: CAVDSRDTDTQYF. The CDR3, as DNA: TGTGCCGTGGACTCTAGAGACACAGATACGCAGTATTTT. The rearrangement joins TRBV30 to TRBJ2-3; TRBD2 is a possible D gene (5 bases). This CDR3 is 13 amino acids long. V was cut by 8 bases and J by 2 bases, with 14 bases left in between. Germline-derived CDR1 and CDR2 are GTSNPN and SVGIG (reference sequence). The variable domain in full, with the rest retrieved from reference TRBV30 and TRBJ2-3, is SQTIHQWPATLVQPVGSPLSLECTVEGTSNPNLYWYRQAAGRGLQLLFYSVGIGQISSEVPQNLSASRPQDRQFILSSKKLLLSDSGFYLCAVDSRDTDTQYFGPGTRLTVL.

This clonotype was counted at least ten times. This chain joins TRBV7-2 and TRBJ2-5, with TRBD1 as a possible D gene (6 bases). This CDR3 is 14 amino acids long. V was trimmed by 1 base and J by 3 bases, leaving 9 bases between them. The V gene's germline CDR1 is SGHTA and CDR2 FQGNSA. This chain's CDR3 is CASSLGGLEETQYF. CDR3 bases: TGTGCCAGCAGCTTAGGGGGGCTGGAAGAGACCCAGTACTTC.